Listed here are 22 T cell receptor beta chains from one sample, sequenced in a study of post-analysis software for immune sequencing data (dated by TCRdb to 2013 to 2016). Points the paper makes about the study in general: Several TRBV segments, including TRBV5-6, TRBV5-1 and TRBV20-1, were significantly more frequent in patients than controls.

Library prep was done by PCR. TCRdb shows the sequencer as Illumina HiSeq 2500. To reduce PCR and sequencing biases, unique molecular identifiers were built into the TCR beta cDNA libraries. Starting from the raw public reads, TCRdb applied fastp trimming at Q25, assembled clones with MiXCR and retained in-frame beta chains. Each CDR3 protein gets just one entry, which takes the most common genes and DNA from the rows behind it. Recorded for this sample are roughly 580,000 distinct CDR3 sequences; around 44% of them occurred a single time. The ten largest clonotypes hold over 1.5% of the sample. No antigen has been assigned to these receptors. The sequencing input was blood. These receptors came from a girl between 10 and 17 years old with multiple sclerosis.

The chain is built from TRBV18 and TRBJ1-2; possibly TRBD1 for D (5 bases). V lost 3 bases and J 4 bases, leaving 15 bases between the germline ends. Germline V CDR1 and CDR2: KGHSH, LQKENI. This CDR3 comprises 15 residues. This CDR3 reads CASSPGAEGSYGYTF. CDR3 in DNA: TGTGCCAGCTCACCCGGGGCGGAAGGGTCCTATGGCTACACCTTC.

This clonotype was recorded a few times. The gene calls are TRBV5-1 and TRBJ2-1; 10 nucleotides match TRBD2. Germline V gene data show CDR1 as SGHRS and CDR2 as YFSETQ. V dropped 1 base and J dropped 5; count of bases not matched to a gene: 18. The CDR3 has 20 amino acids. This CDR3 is CASSLRPGLARLTPNNEQFF. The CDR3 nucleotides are TGCGCCAGCAGCTTGAGACCGGGACTAGCGAGGTTGACGCCAAACAATGAGCAGTTCTTC.

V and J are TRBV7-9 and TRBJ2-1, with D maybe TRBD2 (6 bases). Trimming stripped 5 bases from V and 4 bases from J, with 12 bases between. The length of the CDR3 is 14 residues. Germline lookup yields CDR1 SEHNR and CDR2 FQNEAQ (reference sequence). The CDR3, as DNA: TGTGCCAGCAGCCTAATGGAGGGATACAATGAGCAGTTCTTC. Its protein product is CASSLMEGYNEQFF.

The CDR3 loop reads CASSVRVSDIQYF. CDR3 in DNA: TGTGCCAGCAGTGTGCGGGTGTCGGACATTCAGTACTTC. The chain employs TRBV25-1 and TRBJ2-7; a possible D gene is TRBD2 (5 bases). The J call could be wrong; TRBJ2-4 is a better fit for the DNA end. Germline CDR1 MGHDK, CDR2 SYGVNS. This CDR3 spans 13 amino acids.

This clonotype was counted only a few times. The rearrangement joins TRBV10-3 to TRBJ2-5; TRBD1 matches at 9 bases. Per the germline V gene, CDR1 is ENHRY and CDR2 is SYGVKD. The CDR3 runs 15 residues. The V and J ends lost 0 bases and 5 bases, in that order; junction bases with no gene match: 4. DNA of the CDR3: TGTGCCATCAGTGAGTCGGGGACAGGGAAGGAGACCCAGTACTTC. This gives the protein CAISESGTGKETQYF.

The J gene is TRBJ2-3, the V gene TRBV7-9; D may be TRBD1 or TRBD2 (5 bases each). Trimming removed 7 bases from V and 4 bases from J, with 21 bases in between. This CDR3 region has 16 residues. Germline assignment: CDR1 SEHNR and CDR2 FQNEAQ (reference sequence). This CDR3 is CASMGMTSRGADTQYF. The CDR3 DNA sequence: TGTGCCAGCATGGGCATGACGTCCCGAGGGGCAGATACGCAGTATTTT. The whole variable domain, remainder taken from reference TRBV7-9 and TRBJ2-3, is DTGVSQNPRHKITKRGQNVTFRCDPISEHNRLYWYRQTLGQGPEFLTYFQNEAQLEKSRLLSDRFSAERPKGSFSTLEIQRTEQGDSAMYLCASMGMTSRGADTQYFGPGTRLTVL.

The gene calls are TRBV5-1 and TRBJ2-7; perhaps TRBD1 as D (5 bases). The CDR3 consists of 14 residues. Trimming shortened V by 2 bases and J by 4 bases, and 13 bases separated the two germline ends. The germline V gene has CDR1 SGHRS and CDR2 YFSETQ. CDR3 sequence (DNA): TGCGCCAGCAGCTTTAGGGCAGGGTTTTACGAGCAGTACTTC. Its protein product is CASSFRAGFYEQYF.

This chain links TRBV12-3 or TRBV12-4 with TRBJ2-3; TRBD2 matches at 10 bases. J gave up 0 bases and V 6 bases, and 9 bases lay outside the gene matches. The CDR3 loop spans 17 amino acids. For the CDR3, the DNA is TGTGCCAGCAGCCCGAATCTAGCGGGAGCTAGCACAGATACGCAGTATTTT. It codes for CASSPNLAGASTDTQYF.

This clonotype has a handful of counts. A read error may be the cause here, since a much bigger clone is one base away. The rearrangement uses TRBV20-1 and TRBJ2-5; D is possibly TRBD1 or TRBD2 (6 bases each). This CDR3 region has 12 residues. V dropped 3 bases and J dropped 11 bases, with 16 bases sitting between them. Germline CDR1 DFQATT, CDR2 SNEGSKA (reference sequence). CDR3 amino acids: CSARVQGGEQYF. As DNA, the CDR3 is TGCAGTGCTAGGGTACAGGGAGGTGAGCAGTACTTC.

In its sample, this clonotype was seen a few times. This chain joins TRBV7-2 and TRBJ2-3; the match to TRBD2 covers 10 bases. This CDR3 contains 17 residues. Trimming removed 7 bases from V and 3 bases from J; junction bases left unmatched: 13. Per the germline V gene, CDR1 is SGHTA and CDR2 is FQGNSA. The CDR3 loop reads CASNPSGPSGGTDTQYF. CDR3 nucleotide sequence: TGTGCCAGCAACCCGTCAGGTCCTAGCGGGGGTACAGATACGCAGTATTTT.

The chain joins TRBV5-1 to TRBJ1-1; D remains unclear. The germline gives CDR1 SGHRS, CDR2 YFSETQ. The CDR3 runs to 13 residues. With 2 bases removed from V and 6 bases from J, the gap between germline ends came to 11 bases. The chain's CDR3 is CASSFGWTPEAFF. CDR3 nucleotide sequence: TGCGCCAGCAGCTTTGGTTGGACGCCTGAAGCTTTCTTT.

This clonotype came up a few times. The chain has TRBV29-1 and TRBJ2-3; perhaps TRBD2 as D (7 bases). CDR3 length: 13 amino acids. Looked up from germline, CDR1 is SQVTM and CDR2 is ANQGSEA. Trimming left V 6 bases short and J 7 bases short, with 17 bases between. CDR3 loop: CSVGGQVGNTQYF. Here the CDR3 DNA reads TGCAGCGTGGGGGGGCAGGTCGGAAATACGCAGTATTTT.

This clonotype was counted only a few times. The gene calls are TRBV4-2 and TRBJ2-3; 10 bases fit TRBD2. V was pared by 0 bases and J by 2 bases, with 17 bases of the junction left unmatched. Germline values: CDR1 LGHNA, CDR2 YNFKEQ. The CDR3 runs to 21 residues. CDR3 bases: TGTGCCAGCAGCCAAGAATCCCCGGGACTAGCGAAAAGGGCGAACACAGATACGCAGTATTTT. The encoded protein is CASSQESPGLAKRANTDTQYF.

CDR3: CASIPGQGIHEQFF. DNA of the CDR3: TGTGCCAGCATTCCGGGACAGGGTATCCATGAGCAGTTCTTC. The V call is TRBV2, the J call TRBJ2-1, with 9 bases that match TRBD1. The CDR3 is made up of 14 amino acids. J gave up 8 bases and V 7 bases, and 9 bases lay outside the gene matches. Looked up from germline, CDR1 is SNHLY and CDR2 is FYNNEI.

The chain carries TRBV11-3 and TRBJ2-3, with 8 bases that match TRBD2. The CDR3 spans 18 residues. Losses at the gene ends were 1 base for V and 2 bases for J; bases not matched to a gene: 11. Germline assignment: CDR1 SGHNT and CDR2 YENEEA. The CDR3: CASSLALLGAGDTDTQYF. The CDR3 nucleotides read TGTGCCAGCAGCTTAGCCCTCCTAGGAGCGGGGGACACAGATACGCAGTATTTT.

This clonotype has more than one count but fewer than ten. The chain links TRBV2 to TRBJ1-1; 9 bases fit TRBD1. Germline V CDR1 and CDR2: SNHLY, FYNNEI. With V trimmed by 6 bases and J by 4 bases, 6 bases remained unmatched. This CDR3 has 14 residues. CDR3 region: CASRRGQGGTEAFF. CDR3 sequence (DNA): TGTGCCAGCAGGAGGGGACAGGGAGGCACTGAAGCTTTCTTT. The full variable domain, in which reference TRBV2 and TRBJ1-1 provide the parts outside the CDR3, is EPEVTQTPSHQVTQMGQEVILRCVPISNHLYFYWYRQILGQKVEFLVSFYNNEISEKSEIFDDQFSVERPDGSNFTLKIRSTKLEDSAMYFCASRRGQGGTEAFFGQGTRLTVV.

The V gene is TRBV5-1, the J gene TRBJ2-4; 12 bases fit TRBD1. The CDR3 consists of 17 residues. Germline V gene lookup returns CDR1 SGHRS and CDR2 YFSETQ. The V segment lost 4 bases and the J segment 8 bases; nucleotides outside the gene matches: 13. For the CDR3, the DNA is TGCGCCAGCAGCACCTCCGGGACAGGGGGCGTCAATCACATTCAGTACTTC. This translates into CASSTSGTGGVNHIQYF.

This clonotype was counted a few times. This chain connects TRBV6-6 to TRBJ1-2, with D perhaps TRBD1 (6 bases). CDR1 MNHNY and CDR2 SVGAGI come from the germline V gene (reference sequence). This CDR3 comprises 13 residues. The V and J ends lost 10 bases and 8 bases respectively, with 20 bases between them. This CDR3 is CAISDSGGGGYTF. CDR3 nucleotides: TGTGCCATTAGTGATTCTGGGGGGGGCGGCTACACCTTC.

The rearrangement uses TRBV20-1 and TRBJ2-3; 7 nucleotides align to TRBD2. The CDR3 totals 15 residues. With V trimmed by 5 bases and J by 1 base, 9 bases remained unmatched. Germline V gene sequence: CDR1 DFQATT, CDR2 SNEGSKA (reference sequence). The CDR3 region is CSADRPAGRTDTQYF. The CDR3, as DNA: TGCAGTGCTGATCGACCAGCGGGGCGCACAGATACGCAGTATTTT.

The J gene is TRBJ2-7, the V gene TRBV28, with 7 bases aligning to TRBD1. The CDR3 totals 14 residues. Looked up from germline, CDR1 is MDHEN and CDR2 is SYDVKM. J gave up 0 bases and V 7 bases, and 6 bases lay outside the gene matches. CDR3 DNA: TGTGCCAGCACTCTCGGGGACAGCTCCTACGAGCAGTACTTC. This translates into CASTLGDSSYEQYF.

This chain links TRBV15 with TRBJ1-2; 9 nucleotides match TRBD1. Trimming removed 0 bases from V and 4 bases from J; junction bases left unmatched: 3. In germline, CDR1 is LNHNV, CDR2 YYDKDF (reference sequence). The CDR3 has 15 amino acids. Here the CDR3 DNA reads TGTGCCACCAGCAGAGACGGACAGGGGCTCTATGGCTACACCTTC. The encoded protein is CATSRDGQGLYGYTF.

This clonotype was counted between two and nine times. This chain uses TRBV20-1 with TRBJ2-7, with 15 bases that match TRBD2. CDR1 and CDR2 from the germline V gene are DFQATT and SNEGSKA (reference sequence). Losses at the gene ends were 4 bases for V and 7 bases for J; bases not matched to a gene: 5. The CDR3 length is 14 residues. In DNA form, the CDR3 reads TGCAGTGCTAACGGACTAGCGGGAGGGGGGGAGCAGTACTTC. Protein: CSANGLAGGGEQYF.